The TCR beta chain described here comes from a study of blood T cell repertoires in COVID-19. V shed 7 bases and J 2 bases; nucleotides not matched to a gene: 10. Germline loops: CDR1 MNHNY, CDR2 SVGAGI (reference sequence). CDR3 length equals 15 residues. TCRdb's copy holds only in-frame clones and misses some; the assay was immunoSEQ multiplex PCR. The sample records 250,000 to 300,000 clones, 80% to 90% being singletons. The sample consisted of PBMCs or T cells enriched from blood (not recorded which). The TCR originated in a man between 18 and 35 years old who had recovered from COVID-19. The chain uses TRBV6-6 and TRBJ2-7; 8 nucleotides align to TRBD2. The CDR3 here is CASTSFETSAYEQYF. For the CDR3, the DNA is TGTGCCAGCACCTCTTTCGAGACTAGCGCCTACGAGCAGTACTTC.